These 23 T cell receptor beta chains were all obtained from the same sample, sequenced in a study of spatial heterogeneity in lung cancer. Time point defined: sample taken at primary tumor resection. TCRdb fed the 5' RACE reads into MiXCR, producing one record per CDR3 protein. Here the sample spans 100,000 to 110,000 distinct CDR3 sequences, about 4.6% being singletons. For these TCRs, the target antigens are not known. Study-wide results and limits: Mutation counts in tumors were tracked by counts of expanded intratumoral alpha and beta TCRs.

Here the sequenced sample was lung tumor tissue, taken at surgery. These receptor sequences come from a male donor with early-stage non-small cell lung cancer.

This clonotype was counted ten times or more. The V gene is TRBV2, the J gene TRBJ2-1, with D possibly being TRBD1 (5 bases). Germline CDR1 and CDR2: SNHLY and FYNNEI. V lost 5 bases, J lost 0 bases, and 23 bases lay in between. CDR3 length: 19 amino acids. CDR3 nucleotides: TGTGCCAGCAGTAGAGGCTGTCTGAACAGGCCGAGCTCCTACAATGAGCAGTTCTTC. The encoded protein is CASSRGCLNRPSSYNEQFF. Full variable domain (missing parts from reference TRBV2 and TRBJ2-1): EPEVTQTPSHQVTQMGQEVILRCVPISNHLYFYWYRQILGQKVEFLVSFYNNEISEKSEIFDDQFSVERPDGSNFTLKIRSTKLEDSAMYFCASSRGCLNRPSSYNEQFFGPGTRLTVL.

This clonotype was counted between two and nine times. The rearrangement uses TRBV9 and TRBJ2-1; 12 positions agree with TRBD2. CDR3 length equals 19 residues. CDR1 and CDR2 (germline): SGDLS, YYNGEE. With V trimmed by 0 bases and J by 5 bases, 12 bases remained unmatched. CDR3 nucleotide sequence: TGTGCCAGCAGCGTAGTTGGGCTAGCGGGAGGGCCGGGTCACAATGAGCAGTTCTTC. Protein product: CASSVVGLAGGPGHNEQFF.

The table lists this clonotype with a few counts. CDR3 sequence: CASSLEVLKETQYF. The CDR3 DNA reads as TGCGCCAGCAGCTTGGAGGTCCTCAAAGAGACCCAGTACTTC. The V gene is TRBV5-1, the J gene TRBJ2-5; D not resolved. Germline V gene lookup returns CDR1 SGHRS and CDR2 YFSETQ. This CDR3 is 14 amino acids long. V lost 0 bases and J 3 bases, leaving 9 bases between the germline ends. Complete variable domain (other parts from reference TRBV5-1 and TRBJ2-5): KAGVTQTPRYLIKTRGQQVTLSCSPISGHRSVSWYQQTPGQGLQFLFEYFSETQRNKGNFPGRFSGRQFSNSRSEMNVSTLELGDSALYLCASSLEVLKETQYFGPGTRLLVL.

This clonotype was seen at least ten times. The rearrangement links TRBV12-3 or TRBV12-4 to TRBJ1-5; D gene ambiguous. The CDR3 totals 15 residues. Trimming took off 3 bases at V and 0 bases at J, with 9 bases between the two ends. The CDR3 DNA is TGTGCCAGCAGTTTTTGGGCAGATAGCAATCAGCCCCAGCATTTT. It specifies CASSFWADSNQPQHF.

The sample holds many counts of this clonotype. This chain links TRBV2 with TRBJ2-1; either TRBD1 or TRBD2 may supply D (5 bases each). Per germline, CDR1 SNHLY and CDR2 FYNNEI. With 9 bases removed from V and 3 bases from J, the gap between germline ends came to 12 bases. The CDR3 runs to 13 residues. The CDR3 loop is CASRGRDYNEQFF. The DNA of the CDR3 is TGTGCCAGTCGGGGACGGGACTACAATGAGCAGTTCTTC.

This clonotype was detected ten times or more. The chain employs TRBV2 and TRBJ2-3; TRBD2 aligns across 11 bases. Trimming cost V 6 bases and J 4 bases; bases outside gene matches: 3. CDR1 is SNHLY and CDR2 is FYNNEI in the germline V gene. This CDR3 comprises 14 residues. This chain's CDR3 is CASRLAGGSDTQYF. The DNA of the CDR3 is TGTGCCAGCAGGCTAGCGGGAGGATCAGATACGCAGTATTTT.

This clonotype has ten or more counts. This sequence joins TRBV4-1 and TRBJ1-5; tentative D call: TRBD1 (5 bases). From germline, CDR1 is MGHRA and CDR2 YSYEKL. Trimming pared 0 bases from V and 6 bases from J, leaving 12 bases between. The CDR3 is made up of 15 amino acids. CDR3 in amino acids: CASSQDIQGGQPQHF. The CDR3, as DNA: TGCGCCAGCAGCCAAGATATCCAGGGCGGTCAGCCCCAGCATTTT.

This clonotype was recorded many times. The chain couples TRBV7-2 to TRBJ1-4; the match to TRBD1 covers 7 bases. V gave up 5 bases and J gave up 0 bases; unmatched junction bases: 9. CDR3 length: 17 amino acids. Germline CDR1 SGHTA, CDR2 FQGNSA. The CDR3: CASSRGWGTATNEKLFF. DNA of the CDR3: TGTGCCAGCAGCCGAGGTTGGGGGACAGCAACTAATGAAAAACTGTTTTTT.

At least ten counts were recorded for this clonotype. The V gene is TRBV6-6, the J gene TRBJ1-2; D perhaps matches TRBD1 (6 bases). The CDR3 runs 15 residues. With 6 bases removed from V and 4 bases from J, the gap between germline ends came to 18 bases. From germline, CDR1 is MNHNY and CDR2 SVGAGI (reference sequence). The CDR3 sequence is CASSPTGLQSYGYTF. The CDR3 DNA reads TGTGCCAGCAGCCCCACAGGGCTTCAGAGCTATGGCTACACCTTC.

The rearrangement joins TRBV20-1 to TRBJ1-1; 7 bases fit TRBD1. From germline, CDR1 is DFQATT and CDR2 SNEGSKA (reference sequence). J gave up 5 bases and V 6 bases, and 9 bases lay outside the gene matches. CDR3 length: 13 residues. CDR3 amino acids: CSAKGGAGTEAFF. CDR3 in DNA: TGCAGTGCAAAAGGGGGCGCGGGGACTGAAGCTTTCTTT.

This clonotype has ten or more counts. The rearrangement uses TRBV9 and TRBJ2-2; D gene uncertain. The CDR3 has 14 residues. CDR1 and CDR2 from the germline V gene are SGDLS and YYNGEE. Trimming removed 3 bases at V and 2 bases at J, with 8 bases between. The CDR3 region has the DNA TGTGCCAGCAGCGACGGAGACAACACCGGGGAGCTGTTTTTT. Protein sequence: CASSDGDNTGELFF. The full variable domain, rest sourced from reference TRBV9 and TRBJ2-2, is DSGVTQTPKHLITATGQRVTLRCSPRSGDLSVYWYQQSLDQGLQFLIQYYNGEERAKGNILERFSAQQFPDLHSELNLSSLELGDSALYFCASSDGDNTGELFFGEGSRLTVL.

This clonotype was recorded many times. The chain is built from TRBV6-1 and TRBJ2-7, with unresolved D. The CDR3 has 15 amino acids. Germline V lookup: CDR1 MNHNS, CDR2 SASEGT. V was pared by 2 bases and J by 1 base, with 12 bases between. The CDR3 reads CASSERMRSSYEQYF. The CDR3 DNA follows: TGTGCCAGCAGTGAAAGGATGAGAAGTTCCTACGAGCAGTACTTC.

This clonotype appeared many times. CDR3 nucleotide sequence: TGTGCCAGCTCAGCGGATTCGGACACTGAAGCTTTCTTT. It codes for CASSADSDTEAFF. The genes are TRBV2 and TRBJ1-1; D gene unclear. CDR1 and CDR2 from the germline V gene are SNHLY and FYNNEI. The CDR3 totals 13 residues. V lost 8 bases to trimming and J lost 3 bases, with 13 bases between them.

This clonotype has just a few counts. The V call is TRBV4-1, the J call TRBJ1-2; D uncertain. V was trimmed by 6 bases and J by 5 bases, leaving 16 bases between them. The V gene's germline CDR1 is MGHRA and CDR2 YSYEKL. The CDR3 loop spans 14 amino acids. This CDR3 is CASRGRIGRYGYTF. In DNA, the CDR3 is TGCGCCAGCAGAGGTCGTATAGGGCGGTATGGCTACACCTTC.

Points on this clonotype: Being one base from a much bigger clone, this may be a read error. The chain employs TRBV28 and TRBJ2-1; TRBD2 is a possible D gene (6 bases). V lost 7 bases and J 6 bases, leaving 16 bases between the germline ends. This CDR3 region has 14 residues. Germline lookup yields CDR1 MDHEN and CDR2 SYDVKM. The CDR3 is CASTNGLPPNEQFF. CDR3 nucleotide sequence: TGTGCCAGCACCAACGGACTACCCCCCAATGAGCAGTTCTTC.

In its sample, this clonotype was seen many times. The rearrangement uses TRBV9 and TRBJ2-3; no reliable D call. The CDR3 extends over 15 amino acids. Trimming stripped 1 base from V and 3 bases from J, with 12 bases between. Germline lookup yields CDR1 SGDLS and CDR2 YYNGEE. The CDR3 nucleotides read TGTGCCAGCAGCGTAAACAGTGTCCCAACAGATACGCAGTATTTT. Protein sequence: CASSVNSVPTDTQYF.

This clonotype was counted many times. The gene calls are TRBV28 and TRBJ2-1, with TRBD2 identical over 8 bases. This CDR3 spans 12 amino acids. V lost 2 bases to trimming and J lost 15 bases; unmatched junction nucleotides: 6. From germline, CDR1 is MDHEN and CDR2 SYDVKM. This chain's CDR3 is CASSLVERERFF. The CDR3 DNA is TGTGCCAGCAGTTTAGTGGAGCGGGAGAGGTTCTTC.

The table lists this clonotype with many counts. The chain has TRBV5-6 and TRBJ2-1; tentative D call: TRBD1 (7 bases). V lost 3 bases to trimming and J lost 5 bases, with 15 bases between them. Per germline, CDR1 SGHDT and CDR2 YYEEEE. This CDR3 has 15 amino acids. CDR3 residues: CASSSRGRGDNEQFF. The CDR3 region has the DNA TGTGCCAGCAGCTCCCGGGGCAGGGGGGACAATGAGCAGTTCTTC.

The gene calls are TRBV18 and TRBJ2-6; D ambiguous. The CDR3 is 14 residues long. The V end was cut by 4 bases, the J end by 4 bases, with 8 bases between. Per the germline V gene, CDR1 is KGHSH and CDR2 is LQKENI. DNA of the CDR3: TGTGCCAGCTCACAGGAGTCCGGGGCCAACGTCCTGACTTTC. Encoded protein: CASSQESGANVLTF.

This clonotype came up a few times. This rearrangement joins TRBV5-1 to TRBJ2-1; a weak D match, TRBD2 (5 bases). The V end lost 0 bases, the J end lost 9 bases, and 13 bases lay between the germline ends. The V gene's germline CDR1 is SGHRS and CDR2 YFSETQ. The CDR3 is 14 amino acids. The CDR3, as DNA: TGCGCCAGCAGCTTGGTAGGGAGCGTCGGTGAGCAGTTCTTC. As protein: CASSLVGSVGEQFF. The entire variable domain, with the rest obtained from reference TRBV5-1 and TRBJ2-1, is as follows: KAGVTQTPRYLIKTRGQQVTLSCSPISGHRSVSWYQQTPGQGLQFLFEYFSETQRNKGNFPGRFSGRQFSNSRSEMNVSTLELGDSALYLCASSLVGSVGEQFFGPGTRLTVL.

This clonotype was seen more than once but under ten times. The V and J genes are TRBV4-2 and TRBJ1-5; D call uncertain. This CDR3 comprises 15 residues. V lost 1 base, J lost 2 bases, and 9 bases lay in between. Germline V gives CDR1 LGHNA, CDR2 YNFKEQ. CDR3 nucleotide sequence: TGTGCCAGCAGCCAAGCCGGGCTAGGCAATCAGCCCCAGCATTTT. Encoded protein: CASSQAGLGNQPQHF.

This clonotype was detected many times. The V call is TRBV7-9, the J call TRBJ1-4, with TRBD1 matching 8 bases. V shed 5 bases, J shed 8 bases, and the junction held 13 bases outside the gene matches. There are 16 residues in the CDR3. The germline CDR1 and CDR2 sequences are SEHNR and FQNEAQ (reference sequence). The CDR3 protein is CASSLGTGDPKEKLFF. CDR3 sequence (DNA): TGTGCCAGCAGCCTTGGGACAGGAGACCCAAAGGAAAAACTGTTTTTT.

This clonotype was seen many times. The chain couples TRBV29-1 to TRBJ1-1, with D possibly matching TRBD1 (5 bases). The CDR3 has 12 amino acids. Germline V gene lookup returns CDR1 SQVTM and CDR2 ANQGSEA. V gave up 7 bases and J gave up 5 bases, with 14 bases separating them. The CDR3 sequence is CSATRGETEAFF. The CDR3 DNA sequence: TGCAGCGCTACGAGGGGCGAGACTGAAGCTTTCTTT.